This T cell receptor (beta chain) was observed in a study of cytomegalovirus exposure and HLA in healthy donors. Notes on the study in general: Published work reported that the classifier diagnosed cytomegalovirus status with high specificity and sensitivity. Earlier findings revealed that most TCR beta V segments proved productive either about 90% or about 30% of the time. Information on immune exposure was restricted to one variable (CMV serostatus).

Concerning this clone itself: Its antigen is still unknown.

Losses at the gene ends were 3 bases for V and 1 base for J; bases not matched to a gene: 0. The CDR3 runs 14 residues. Germline lookup yields CDR1 SGHNT and CDR2 YYREEE (reference sequence). Primers included in the PCR were 60 Vbeta and 13 Jbeta primers. Using immunoSEQ multiplex PCR, the repertoire was profiled, and TCRdb retains in-frame clones only, with some absent. The sample carries approximately 220,000 clones, 76% recorded once. This chain uses TRBV5-4 with TRBJ2-2; TRBD1 matches at 7 bases. Specimen: PBMCs. This receptor was identified in a man aged 18 to 29 in good health and CMV-seronegative. The CDR3 DNA sequence: TGTGCCAGCAGCTGGACAGGGAACACCGGGGAGCTGTTTTTT. It translates to CASSWTGNTGELFF.